This T cell receptor (beta chain) was identified in a study of CD8 T cells in ankylosing spondylitis. Notes on the study in general: There was a TCR beta motif, made of several highly homologous variants, that appeared characteristic of ankylosing spondylitis blood. Within matched ankylosing spondylitis synovial fluid, disease-linked clones were reportedly significantly enriched. Clones linked to the disease showed a CD8+ phenotype. They occurred at relatively low frequencies in peripheral blood.

This clonotype was seen repeatedly, ten times or more. Its matching antigen is unknown. Generation of TCR beta libraries employed quantitative 5'-RACE incorporating molecular barcodes. TCRdb independently ran MiXCR on the 5' RACE reads; one entry per CDR3 protein. This repertoire shows about 200,000 distinct CDR3 sequences, roughly 6.6% found once; its top ten account for approximately 15%. The CDR3 contains 15 residues. Germline V lookup: CDR1 MDHEN, CDR2 SYDVKM. Trimming stripped 3 bases from V and 0 bases from J, with 11 bases between. The rearrangement links TRBV28 to TRBJ1-1; D possibly corresponds to TRBD1 (5 bases). The TCR originated in a male donor with ankylosing spondylitis. Specimen: blood, either unsorted or a sorted T cell fraction (not recorded which). The CDR3 bases are TGTGCCAGCAGTTTTAAGGGGCTCATGAACACTGAAGCTTTCTTT. Translated: CASSFKGLMNTEAFF.